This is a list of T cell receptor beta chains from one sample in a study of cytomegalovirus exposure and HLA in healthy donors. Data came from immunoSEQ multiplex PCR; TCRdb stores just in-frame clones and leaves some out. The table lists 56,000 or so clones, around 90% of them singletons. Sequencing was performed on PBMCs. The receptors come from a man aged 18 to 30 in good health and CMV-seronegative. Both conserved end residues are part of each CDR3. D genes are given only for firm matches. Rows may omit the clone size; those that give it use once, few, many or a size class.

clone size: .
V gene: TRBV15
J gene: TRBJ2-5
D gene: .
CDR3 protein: CATSRENQGFGETQYF
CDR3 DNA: TGTGCCACCAGCAGAGAGAACCAGGGGTTTGGAGAGACCCAGTACTTC

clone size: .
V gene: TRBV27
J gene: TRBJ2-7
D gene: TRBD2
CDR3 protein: CASSLLASGNSYEQYF
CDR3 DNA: TGTGCCAGCAGTTTACTGGCTAGCGGGAACTCCTACGAGCAGTACTTC

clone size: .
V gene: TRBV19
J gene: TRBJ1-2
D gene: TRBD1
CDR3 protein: CASTRQGNYGYTF
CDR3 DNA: TGTGCCAGTACCAGACAGGGTAACTATGGCTACACCTTC

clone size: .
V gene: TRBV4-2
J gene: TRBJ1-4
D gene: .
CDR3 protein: CASSQEDSVGEKLFF
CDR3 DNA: TGTGCCAGCAGCCAAGAGGACAGCGTTGGGGAAAAACTGTTTTTT

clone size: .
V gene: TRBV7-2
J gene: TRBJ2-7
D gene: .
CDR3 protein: CASSTGGGNEQYF
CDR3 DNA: TGTGCCAGCAGCACAGGGGGGGGGAATGAGCAGTACTTC

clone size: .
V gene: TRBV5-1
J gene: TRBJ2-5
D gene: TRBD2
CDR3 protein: CASSLSGRAEETQYF
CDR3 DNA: TGCGCCAGCAGCTTAAGCGGGAGGGCCGAAGAGACCCAGTACTTC

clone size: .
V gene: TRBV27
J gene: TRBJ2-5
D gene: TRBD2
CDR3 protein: CASSYSREGLETQYF
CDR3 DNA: TGTGCCAGCAGTTACTCGCGGGAGGGCCTGGAGACCCAGTACTTC

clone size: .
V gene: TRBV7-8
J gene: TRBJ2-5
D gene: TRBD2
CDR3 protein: CASSRGGGPYEETQYF
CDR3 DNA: TGTGCCAGCAGCCGCGGGGGAGGTCCATATGAAGAGACCCAGTACTTC

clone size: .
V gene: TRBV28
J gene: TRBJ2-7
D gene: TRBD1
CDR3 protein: CASSPTGGSSYEQYF
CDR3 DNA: TGTGCCAGCAGCCCCACAGGGGGTAGCTCCTACGAGCAGTACTTC

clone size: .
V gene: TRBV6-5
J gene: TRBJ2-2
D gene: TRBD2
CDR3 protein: CASKELAGGGELFF
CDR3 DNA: TGTGCCAGCAAGGAATTAGCGGGAGGCGGGGAGCTGTTTTTT

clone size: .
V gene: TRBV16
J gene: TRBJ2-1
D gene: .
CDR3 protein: CASSQSGLRLVGGNEQFF
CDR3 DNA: TGTGCCAGCAGCCAATCTGGTCTTAGGCTAGTAGGCGGCAATGAGCAGTTCTTC

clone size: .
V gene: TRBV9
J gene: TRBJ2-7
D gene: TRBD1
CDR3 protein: CASSHSGTGDTEQYF
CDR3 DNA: TGTGCCAGCAGCCACTCGGGGACAGGGGATACCGAGCAGTACTTC

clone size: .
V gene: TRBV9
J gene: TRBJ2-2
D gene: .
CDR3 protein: CASTVGGSGTGELFF
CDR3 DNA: TGTGCCAGCACCGTGGGGGGATCGGGGACCGGGGAGCTGTTTTTT

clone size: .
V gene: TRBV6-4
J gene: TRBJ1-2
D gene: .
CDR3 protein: CASSDLAGTPRDGYTF
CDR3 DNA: TGTGCCAGCAGTGACTTAGCCGGGACACCCCGCGATGGCTACACCTTC

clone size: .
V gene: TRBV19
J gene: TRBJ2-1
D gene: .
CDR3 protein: CASSIRVGAKYYNEQFF
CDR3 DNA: TGTGCCAGTAGTATTCGAGTGGGAGCGAAGTACTACAATGAGCAGTTCTTC

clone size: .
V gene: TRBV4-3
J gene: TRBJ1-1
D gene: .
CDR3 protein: CASSQGAEAFF
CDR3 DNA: TGCGCCAGCAGCCAGGGCGCTGAAGCTTTCTTT

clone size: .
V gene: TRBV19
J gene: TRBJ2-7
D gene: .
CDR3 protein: CASSPRRAPYEQYF
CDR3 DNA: TGTGCCAGTAGTCCTCGGCGGGCCCCTTACGAGCAGTACTTC

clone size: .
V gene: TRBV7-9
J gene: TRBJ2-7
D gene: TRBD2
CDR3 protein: CASSLYGREPAYEQYF
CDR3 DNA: TGTGCCAGCAGCTTATACGGGAGGGAACCTGCCTACGAGCAGTACTTC

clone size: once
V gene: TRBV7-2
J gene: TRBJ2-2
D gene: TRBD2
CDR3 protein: CASSLQAGGVTGELFF
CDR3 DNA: TGTGCCAGCAGCTTACAGGCGGGAGGGGTCACCGGGGAGCTGTTTTTT

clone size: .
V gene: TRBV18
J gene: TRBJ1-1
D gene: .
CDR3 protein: CASSPLGLGNTEAFF
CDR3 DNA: TGTGCCAGCTCACCTCTCGGGTTGGGGAACACTGAAGCTTTCTTT

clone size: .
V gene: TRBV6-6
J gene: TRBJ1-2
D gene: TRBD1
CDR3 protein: CASTLTGDYGYTF
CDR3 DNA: TGTGCCAGCACCTTAACAGGGGACTATGGCTACACCTTC

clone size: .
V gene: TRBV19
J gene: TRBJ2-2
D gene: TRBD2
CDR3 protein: CASSIWAGTSGEPYTGELFF
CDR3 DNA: TGTGCCAGTAGTATATGGGCCGGGACTAGCGGCGAACCTTACACCGGGGAGCTGTTTTTT

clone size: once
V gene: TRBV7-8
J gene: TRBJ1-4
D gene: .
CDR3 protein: CASSLRAPEKLFF
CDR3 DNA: TGTGCCAGCAGCTTACGAGCGCCCGAAAAACTGTTTTTT

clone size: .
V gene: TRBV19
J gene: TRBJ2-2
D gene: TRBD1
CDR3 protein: CASSPSTGVVTGELFF
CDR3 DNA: TGTGCCAGTAGTCCCTCGACAGGGGTAGTGACCGGGGAGCTGTTTTTT

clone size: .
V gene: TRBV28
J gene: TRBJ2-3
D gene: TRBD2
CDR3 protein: CASSLFPTSGRDSTDTQYF
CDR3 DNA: TGTGCCAGCAGTTTATTCCCGACTAGCGGGAGAGATAGCACAGATACGCAGTATTTT

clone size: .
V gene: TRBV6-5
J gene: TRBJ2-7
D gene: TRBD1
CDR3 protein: CASSRDSFYEQYF
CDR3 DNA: TGTGCCAGCAGTAGGGACAGTTTCTACGAGCAGTACTTC

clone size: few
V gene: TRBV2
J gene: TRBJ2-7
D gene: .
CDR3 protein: CASSEAQGRYEQYF
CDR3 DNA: TGTGCCAGCAGTGAAGCACAGGGCCGCTACGAGCAGTACTTC

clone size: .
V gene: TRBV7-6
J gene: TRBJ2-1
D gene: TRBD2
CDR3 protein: CASSSILAETYNEQFF
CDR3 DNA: TGTGCCAGCAGCTCGATACTAGCGGAAACCTACAATGAGCAGTTCTTC

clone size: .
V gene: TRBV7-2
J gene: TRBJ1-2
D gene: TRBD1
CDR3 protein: CASRRTGRLYGYTF
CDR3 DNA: TGTGCCAGCAGACGGACAGGTCGACTCTATGGCTACACCTTC

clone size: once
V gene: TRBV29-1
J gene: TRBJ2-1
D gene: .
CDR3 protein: CSVGLGPNEQFF
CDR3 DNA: TGCAGCGTTGGTCTGGGCCCCAATGAGCAGTTCTTC

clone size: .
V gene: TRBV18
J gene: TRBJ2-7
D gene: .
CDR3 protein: CASSPFGEDYEQYF
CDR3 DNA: TGTGCCAGCTCACCCTTCGGGGAAGACTACGAGCAGTACTTC

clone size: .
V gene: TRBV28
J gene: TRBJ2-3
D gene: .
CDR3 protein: CASSLSSRDTQYF
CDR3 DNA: TGTGCCAGCAGTCTGTCGAGTCGGGATACGCAGTATTTT

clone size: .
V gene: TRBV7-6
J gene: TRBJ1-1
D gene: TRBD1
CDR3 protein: CASSQRGGTTEAFF
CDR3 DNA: TGTGCCAGCAGCCAGCGAGGGGGCACCACTGAAGCTTTCTTT

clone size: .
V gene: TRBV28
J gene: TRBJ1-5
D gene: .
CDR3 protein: CASSHHRANQPQHF
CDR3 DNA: TGTGCCAGCAGTCATCACAGGGCCAATCAGCCCCAGCATTTT

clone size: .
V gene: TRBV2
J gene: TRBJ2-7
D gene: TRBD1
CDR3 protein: CASRGDRGNEQYF
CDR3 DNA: TGTGCCAGCAGGGGGGACAGGGGGAACGAGCAGTACTTC

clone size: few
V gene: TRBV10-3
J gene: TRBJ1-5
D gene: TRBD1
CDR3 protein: CAITDRAGQPQHF
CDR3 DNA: TGTGCCATCACTGACAGGGCAGGTCAGCCCCAGCATTTT

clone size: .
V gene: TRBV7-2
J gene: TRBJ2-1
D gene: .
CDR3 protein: CASSLIGVYNEQFF
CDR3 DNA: TGTGCCAGCAGCTTAATTGGAGTTTACAATGAGCAGTTCTTC

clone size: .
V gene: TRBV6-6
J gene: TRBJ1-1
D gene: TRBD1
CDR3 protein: CASSPGTGTTEAFF
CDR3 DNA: TGTGCCAGCAGCCCCGGGACAGGGACGACTGAAGCTTTCTTT

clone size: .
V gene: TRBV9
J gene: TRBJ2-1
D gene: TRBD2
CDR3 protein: CASSESGAVDNEQFF
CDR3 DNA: TGTGCCAGCAGCGAAAGCGGGGCGGTAGACAATGAGCAGTTCTTC

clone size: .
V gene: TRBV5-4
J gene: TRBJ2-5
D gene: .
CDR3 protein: CASSRATGVLQETQYF
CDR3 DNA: TGTGCCAGCAGCCGAGCGACAGGCGTCCTCCAAGAGACCCAGTACTTC

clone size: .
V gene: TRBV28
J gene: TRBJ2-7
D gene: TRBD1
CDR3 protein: CASSSREGGQGLLRYEQYF
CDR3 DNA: TGTGCCAGCAGTTCAAGGGAGGGGGGACAGGGGCTTCTGCGTTACGAGCAGTACTTC

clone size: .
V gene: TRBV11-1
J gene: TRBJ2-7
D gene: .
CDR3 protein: CASSLGVADYSYEQYF
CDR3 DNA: TGTGCCAGCAGCTTAGGGGTAGCGGACTACTCCTACGAGCAGTACTTC

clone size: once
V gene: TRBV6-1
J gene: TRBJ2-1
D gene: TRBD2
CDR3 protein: CASSAAGDAINEQFF
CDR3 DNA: TGTGCCAGCAGTGCAGCGGGAGACGCCATCAATGAGCAGTTCTTC

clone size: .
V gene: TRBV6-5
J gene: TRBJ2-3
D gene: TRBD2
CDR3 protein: CASSLAGEAADTQYF
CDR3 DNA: TGTGCCAGCAGTTTAGCGGGAGAGGCCGCAGATACGCAGTATTTT

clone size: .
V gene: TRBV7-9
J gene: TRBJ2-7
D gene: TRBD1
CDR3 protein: CASSSADPGGSPYEQYF
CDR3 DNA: TGTGCCAGCAGCTCAGCCGACCCAGGGGGCTCCCCCTACGAGCAGTACTTC

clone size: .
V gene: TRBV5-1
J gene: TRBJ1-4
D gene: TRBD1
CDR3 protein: CASSPGQINEKLFF
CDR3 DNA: TGCGCCAGCAGCCCGGGACAGATCAATGAAAAACTGTTTTTT

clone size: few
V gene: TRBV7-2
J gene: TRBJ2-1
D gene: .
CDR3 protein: CASSLSGPTGYNEQFF
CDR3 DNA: TGTGCCAGCAGCTTAAGCGGCCCAACGGGTTACAATGAGCAGTTCTTC

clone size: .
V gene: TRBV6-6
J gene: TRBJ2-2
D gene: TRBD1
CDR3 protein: CASRLQGASGELFF
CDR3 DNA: TGTGCCAGCAGATTACAGGGGGCGTCCGGGGAGCTGTTTTTT

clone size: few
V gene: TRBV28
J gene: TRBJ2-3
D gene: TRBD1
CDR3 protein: CASRGDRETDTQYF
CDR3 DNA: TGTGCCAGCAGGGGCGACAGGGAAACAGATACGCAGTATTTT

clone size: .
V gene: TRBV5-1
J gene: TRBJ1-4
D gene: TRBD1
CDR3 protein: CASTKDSATGPDEKLFF
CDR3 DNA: TGCGCCAGCACAAAAGACAGTGCGACAGGGCCGGACGAAAAACTGTTTTTT

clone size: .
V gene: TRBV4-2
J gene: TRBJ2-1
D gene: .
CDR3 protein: CASSQDLRDEQFF
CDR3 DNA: TGTGCCAGCAGCCAAGATCTCAGGGATGAGCAGTTCTTC

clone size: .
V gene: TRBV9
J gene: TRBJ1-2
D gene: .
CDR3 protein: CASSSSPRTAYYGYTF
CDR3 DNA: TGTGCCAGCAGCTCAAGCCCAAGGACAGCGTACTATGGCTACACCTTC

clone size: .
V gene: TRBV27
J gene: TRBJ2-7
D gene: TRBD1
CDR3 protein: CASSPDTDRVFYEQYF
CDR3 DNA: TGTGCCAGCAGTCCAGACACGGACAGGGTGTTCTACGAGCAGTACTTC